The next 30 T cell receptor beta chains were all read from a single sample in a study of T-cell reconstitution after alpha-beta-depleted transplantation in children. The library targeted TCRbeta and was prepared with unique molecular identifiers. TCRdb recomputed calls from the PCR reads with MiXCR, one row per CDR3 protein. The table records around 300,000 distinct CDR3 sequences, about 9.5% of them present only once. Sequencing was performed on PBMCs, taken before TCRalphabeta/CD19-depleted stem cell transplant. These TCRs come from a boy in the first two years of life with acute myeloid leukemia, due to receive a stem cell transplant.

At least ten counts were recorded for this clonotype. The chain uses TRBV6-5 and TRBJ1-1; D is uncertain. Germline V CDR1 and CDR2: MNHEY, SVGAGI. The CDR3 has 16 amino acids. V was clipped by 0 bases and J by 2 bases, with 13 bases between them. The CDR3 DNA reads as TGTGCCAGCAGTTACTCGAAGTCGAGATTAAACACTGAAGCTTTCTTT. Protein sequence: CASSYSKSRLNTEAFF.

This clonotype has a count of ten or more. V gene TRBV15 combines with J gene TRBJ2-7, with 9 bases lining up with TRBD1. Per germline, CDR1 LNHNV and CDR2 YYDKDF (reference sequence). This CDR3 is 16 amino acids long. V lost 1 base, J lost 3 bases, and 7 bases stayed unmatched. The CDR3 DNA reads TGTGCCACCAGCAGAGTACCGGGACAGGGATTCTACGAGCAGTACTTC. Translation: CATSRVPGQGFYEQYF.

This clonotype was seen at least ten times. The chain links TRBV7-6 to TRBJ2-5; 11 positions match TRBD2. V shed 1 base and J 5 bases; nucleotides not matched to a gene: 9. Germline V lookup: CDR1 SGHVS, CDR2 FNYEAQ. This CDR3 comprises 17 residues. The CDR3 loop reads CASSLVLLAGVSETQYF. The CDR3 bases are TGTGCCAGCAGCTTAGTACTACTAGCGGGGGTCTCGGAGACCCAGTACTTC.

This clonotype was counted a few times. The chain employs TRBV4-1 and TRBJ2-2; TRBD2 is a possible D gene (5 bases). Germline V lookup: CDR1 MGHRA, CDR2 YSYEKL. CDR3 length equals 17 residues. V was cut by 0 bases and J by 4 bases, with 15 bases left in between. In DNA form, the CDR3 reads TGCGCCAGCAGCCAAGACATTAGCGACGACGGCACCGGGGAGCTGTTTTTT. Its protein product is CASSQDISDDGTGELFF.

At least ten counts were recorded for this clonotype. The genes are TRBV5-1 and TRBJ1-2; 9 bases fit TRBD1. J was trimmed by 7 bases and V by 3 bases; bases with no gene match: 16. CDR3 length equals 17 residues. Germline V gives CDR1 SGHRS, CDR2 YFSETQ. The DNA of the CDR3 is TGCGCCAGCAGCTGGTCACCGGATCGGACAGGGGAGGGTGGCTACACCTTC. Its translation is CASSWSPDRTGEGGYTF.

This clonotype was recorded at least ten times. V is TRBV29-1 and J is TRBJ2-3, with 9 bases that match TRBD2. With 2 bases clipped from V and 4 bases from J, the junction kept 7 bases outside the gene matches. Germline V gene lookup returns CDR1 SQVTM and CDR2 ANQGSEA. The CDR3 loop spans 15 amino acids. CDR3: CSVESLREGADTQYF. CDR3 nucleotide sequence: TGCAGCGTTGAATCATTGCGGGAGGGCGCAGATACGCAGTATTTT.

This clonotype was counted many times. The CDR3 protein is CASSPDERDYYGYTF. The CDR3 DNA follows: TGTGCCAGCAGTCCGGACGAGAGGGACTATTATGGCTACACCTTC. This sequence joins TRBV12-3 or TRBV12-4 and TRBJ1-2, with D tentatively TRBD1 (5 bases). The length of the CDR3 is 15 residues. V lost 5 bases and J 5 bases, leaving 18 bases between the germline ends.

This clonotype was seen at least ten times. The rearrangement uses TRBV15 and TRBJ1-6; TRBD1 matches at 8 bases. CDR1 and CDR2 from the germline V gene are LNHNV and YYDKDF (reference sequence). Germline trimming cut 0 bases from V and 6 bases from J; bases unmatched to any gene: 13. The CDR3 covers 19 residues. The CDR3 is CATSRDLFLGTGGNSPLHF. The CDR3 bases are TGTGCCACCAGCAGAGATCTCTTTTTGGGGACAGGAGGTAATTCACCCCTCCACTTT.

This clonotype has at least ten counts. The chain uses TRBV12-3 or TRBV12-4 and TRBJ2-4, with D uncertain. The V and J ends lost 6 bases and 0 bases respectively, with 9 bases between them. This CDR3 is built from 14 residues. As DNA, the CDR3 is TGTGCCAGCAGATTGGACGTAGCCAAAAACATTCAGTACTTC. It specifies CASRLDVAKNIQYF.

The sample holds many counts of this clonotype. The J gene is TRBJ1-2, the V gene TRBV12-3 or TRBV12-4, with a weak D call TRBD1 (6 bases). The V and J ends lost 6 bases and 11 bases respectively, with 19 bases between them. The CDR3 is 13 residues long. CDR3: CASSPPGGLRYTF. The CDR3, as DNA: TGTGCCAGCAGCCCCCCCGGGGGGCTGAGGTACACCTTC.

This clonotype was observed many times. This sequence joins TRBV9 and TRBJ1-2, with a weak D call TRBD1 (6 bases). Germline assignment: CDR1 SGDLS and CDR2 YYNGEE. Trimming took off 4 bases at V and 0 bases at J, with 13 bases between the two ends. The CDR3 consists of 15 residues. The CDR3: CASSPRRGANYGYTF. The CDR3 DNA sequence: TGTGCCAGCAGCCCCCGGAGGGGGGCTAACTATGGCTACACCTTC.

In its sample, this clonotype was seen a few times. The chain has TRBV28 and TRBJ2-1; 9 bases map to TRBD2. The ends lost 6 bases at V and 4 bases at J; junction bases unmatched: 13. Germline V CDR1 and CDR2: MDHEN, SYDVKM. The CDR3 loop spans 17 amino acids. CDR3 nucleotide sequence: TGTGCCAGCAGACCCCGACTAGCGGCCTACTATTACAATGAGCAGTTCTTC. This gives the protein CASRPRLAAYYYNEQFF.

The chain uses TRBV3-1 and TRBJ1-1, with D perhaps TRBD1 (5 bases). V was pared by 6 bases and J by 10 bases, with 12 bases between. The germline V gene has CDR1 LGHDT and CDR2 YNNKEL (reference sequence). This CDR3 has 11 amino acids. CDR3 sequence (DNA): TGTGCCAGCAGTCAAAGAGGGGCAGCTTTCTTT. Protein product: CASSQRGAAFF.

This clonotype has at least ten counts. The V gene is TRBV4-1, the J gene TRBJ2-1, with D possibly being TRBD2 (6 bases). Deletions cut 1 base from V and 5 bases from J, with 15 bases between. Germline-derived CDR1 and CDR2 are MGHRA and YSYEKL. The CDR3 has 16 amino acids. CDR3 protein: CASSQGGTSQNNEQFF. Here the CDR3 DNA reads TGCGCCAGCAGCCAAGGAGGAACTAGCCAAAACAATGAGCAGTTCTTC.

The genes are TRBV28 and TRBJ2-5; no firm D call. The CDR3 is made up of 15 amino acids. Trimming removed 6 bases at V and 1 base at J, with 15 bases between. Per germline, CDR1 MDHEN and CDR2 SYDVKM. The CDR3 reads CASRAETTPQETQYF. DNA of the CDR3: TGTGCCAGCAGAGCTGAGACGACGCCCCAAGAGACCCAGTACTTC.

Many counts were recorded for this clonotype. The chain has TRBV29-1 and TRBJ1-1; the D gene is possibly TRBD1 (5 bases). There are 12 residues in the CDR3. The V end was cut by 5 bases, the J end by 0 bases, with 7 bases between. Germline-derived CDR1 and CDR2 are SQVTM and ANQGSEA. The CDR3 reads CSVSRVNTEAFF. Written as DNA, the CDR3 is TGCAGCGTTTCCAGGGTGAACACTGAAGCTTTCTTT.

This clonotype has a count of ten or more. This chain connects TRBV11-2 to TRBJ2-1, with 10 positions matching TRBD2. This CDR3 has 16 amino acids. Trimming removed 1 base from V and 3 bases from J; junction bases left unmatched: 3. Germline CDR1 and CDR2: SGHAT and FQNNGV. Here the CDR3 DNA reads TGTGCCAGCAGCTTAGTTAGCGGGGGGTACTACAATGAGCAGTTCTTC. It codes for CASSLVSGGYYNEQFF.

This clonotype has ten or more counts. The chain employs TRBV6-1 and TRBJ2-1; D gene unclear. V shed 8 bases and J shed 0 bases, with 8 bases lying between them. The CDR3 is 13 residues long. CDR1 MNHNS and CDR2 SASEGT come from the germline V gene. The CDR3 coding sequence is TGTGCCAGCGTAAGGAGCTCCTACAATGAGCAGTTCTTC. Translating gives CASVRSSYNEQFF.

V usage is TRBV12-5 and J usage is TRBJ2-7, with 9 bases fitting TRBD1. The CDR3 runs to 12 residues. Per germline, CDR1 LGHNT and CDR2 FRNRAP. After removal of 6 bases from V and 6 bases from J, the junction contained 3 bases not matched to a gene. The CDR3 sequence is CASGQGAGEQYF. The DNA for the CDR3 is TGTGCTAGTGGACAGGGGGCGGGCGAGCAGTACTTC.

The V and J genes are TRBV20-1 and TRBJ2-3; unclear D gene. Trimming pared 3 bases from V and 14 bases from J, leaving 15 bases between. The CDR3 extends over 11 amino acids. Germline V gene data show CDR1 as DFQATT and CDR2 as SNEGSKA (reference sequence). CDR3 bases: TGCAGTGCTAGGGTTACTCTCGGTTTGTATTTT. Translating gives CSARVTLGLYF.

The chain joins TRBV20-1 to TRBJ2-7; TRBD2 is a possible D gene (6 bases). Germline lookup yields CDR1 DFQATT and CDR2 SNEGSKA (reference sequence). The CDR3 is 14 residues long. V was cut by 5 bases and J by 3 bases, with 17 bases left in between. The CDR3 here is CSARPGDSYYEQYF. CDR3 DNA sequence: TGCAGTGCTCGCCCGGGGGATTCCTACTACGAGCAGTACTTC.

This clonotype has a handful of counts. The rearrangement joins TRBV4-2 to TRBJ2-3; D ambiguous. CDR1 is LGHNA, CDR2 YNFKEQ, per germline. The CDR3 loop spans 13 amino acids. The ends were cut back, 1 base at V and 6 bases at J, with 8 bases in the middle. CDR3 DNA: TGTGCCAGCAGCCAAGCCCCGAAGGATACGCAGTATTTT. Protein: CASSQAPKDTQYF.

This clonotype was counted at least ten times. The V gene is TRBV28, the J gene TRBJ1-6, with D perhaps matching TRBD1 (5 bases). This CDR3 has 16 residues. Germline V gives CDR1 MDHEN, CDR2 SYDVKM. The V end was cut by 3 bases, the J end by 11 bases, with 20 bases between. The CDR3 nucleotides read TGTGCCAGCAGTTTTCACCAGGGCCTCCTAAAGGCACCCCTCCACTTT. As protein: CASSFHQGLLKAPLHF. Based on the CDR3 plus reference TRBV28 and TRBJ1-6, the full variable domain is DVKVTQSSRYLVKRTGEKVFLECVQDMDHENMFWYRQDPGLGLRLIYFSYDVKMKEKGDIPEGYSVSREKKERFSLILESASTNQTSMYLCASSFHQGLLKAPLHFGNGTRLTVT.

This rearrangement joins TRBV6-5 to TRBJ2-1, with 8 bases identical to TRBD1. The V segment lost 2 bases and the J segment 8 bases; nucleotides outside the gene matches: 11. The CDR3 runs 16 residues. The germline V gene has CDR1 MNHEY and CDR2 SVGAGI. The CDR3 DNA is TGTGCCAGCAGTTACGGGTGGACAGGGAGGTCCGATGAGCAGTTCTTC. Protein sequence: CASSYGWTGRSDEQFF.

The sample holds many counts of this clonotype. The genes are TRBV15 and TRBJ1-2, with D perhaps TRBD1 (5 bases). V gave up 0 bases and J gave up 3 bases, with 11 bases separating them. The germline gives CDR1 LNHNV, CDR2 YYDKDF (reference sequence). The CDR3 covers 15 residues. The CDR3 loop reads CATSREMGGDYGYTF. For the CDR3, the DNA is TGTGCCACCAGCAGAGAAATGGGGGGAGACTATGGCTACACCTTC.

Ten or more counts support this clonotype. The V gene is TRBV2, the J gene TRBJ2-7; D assignment may be TRBD1 or TRBD2 (5 bases each). CDR3 length: 14 residues. V shed 2 bases and J shed 0 bases, with 8 bases lying between them. Germline V CDR1 and CDR2: SNHLY, FYNNEI. The CDR3: CASSEQGPSYEQYF. The DNA of the CDR3 is TGTGCCAGCAGTGAACAGGGACCCTCCTACGAGCAGTACTTC.

This clonotype was detected ten times or more. The J gene is TRBJ2-6, the V gene TRBV10-3, with D possibly called TRBD1 or TRBD2 (5 bases each). The V end was cut by 6 bases, the J end by 13 bases, with 19 bases between. CDR3 length: 14 amino acids. Germline V CDR1 and CDR2: ENHRY, SYGVKD. The CDR3: CAIRPAGTAQVLTF. The CDR3 DNA reads as TGTGCCATCAGGCCAGCCGGGACGGCTCAGGTCCTGACTTTC.

There are many counts of this clonotype. The chain uses TRBV5-5 and TRBJ2-3; the match to TRBD1 covers 8 bases. Losses at the gene ends were 2 bases for V and 1 base for J; bases not matched to a gene: 6. The germline V gene has CDR1 SGHKS and CDR2 YYEKEE (reference sequence). The CDR3 runs to 16 residues. The CDR3 loop reads CASSLISGQGTDTQYF. The CDR3 coding sequence is TGTGCCAGCAGCTTAATATCGGGACAGGGCACAGATACGCAGTATTTT.

This clonotype was observed a few times. J is TRBJ1-2 and V is TRBV7-9; D remains unclear. From germline, CDR1 is SEHNR and CDR2 FQNEAQ (reference sequence). The V end lost 3 bases, the J end lost 4 bases, and 15 bases lay between the germline ends. The CDR3 covers 15 residues. The DNA for the CDR3 is TGTGCCAGCAGCTTTCGGGCGTCGTCAATCTATGGCTACACCTTC. Protein: CASSFRASSIYGYTF.

With respect to this clonotype: This may be a read error: a much more frequent sequence differs by one nucleotide. Given the absence of the conserved phenylalanine or tryptophan at the CDR3 end, a read error is likely. The gene calls are TRBV12-3 or TRBV12-4 and TRBJ2-3; D is ambiguous. The V end lost 10 bases, the J end lost 5 bases, and 7 bases lay between the germline ends. The CDR3 spans 10 residues. CDR3 sequence (DNA): TGTGCCACCGGAAGAGATACGCAGTATTTA. Residues: CATGRDTQYL.